This passage covers 22 T cell receptor beta chains from one sample sequenced in a study of blood T cell repertoires in COVID-19. The assay was immunoSEQ multiplex PCR, and TCRdb's table has in-frame clones only and misses some. Of 150,000 to 200,000 clones listed, about four fifths are singletons. Source material: peripheral blood. These receptors were taken from a woman of 80 years or more with COVID-19, enrolled during active disease.

J is TRBJ1-1 and V is TRBV6-5; possibly TRBD1 for D (5 bases). The germline V gene has CDR1 MNHEY and CDR2 SVGAGI. With 4 bases removed from V and 5 bases from J, the gap between germline ends came to 8 bases. The CDR3 extends over 12 amino acids. The chain's CDR3 is CASSWGGTEAFF. The DNA for the CDR3 is TGTGCCAGCAGTTGGGGGGGGACTGAAGCTTTCTTT.

This CDR3 reads CASSFQVAGGAFF. The CDR3 DNA reads TGTGCCAGTAGTTTCCAGGTTGCTGGTGGAGCTTTCTTT. The genes are TRBV19 and TRBJ1-1; no firm D call. Germline CDR1 and CDR2: LNHDA and SQIVND (reference sequence). Trimming removed 5 bases from V and 10 bases from J, with 17 bases in between. The CDR3 has 13 residues.

This chain uses TRBV4-1 with TRBJ1-1; D remains ambiguous. There are 18 residues in the CDR3. Looked up from germline, CDR1 is MGHRA and CDR2 is YSYEKL. Trimming took 1 base from V and 1 from J, leaving 19 bases between them. The CDR3 DNA is TGCGCCAGCAGCCAAGGCCCGATGGGGAGGGCCCGGAACACTGAAGCTTTCTTT. Its translation: CASSQGPMGRARNTEAFF.

The V and J genes are TRBV2 and TRBJ1-2; TRBD1 is a possible D gene (5 bases). Trimming cost V 3 bases and J 5 bases, with 13 bases left between them. CDR1 and CDR2 from the germline V gene are SNHLY and FYNNEI. The CDR3 has 14 amino acids. Here the CDR3 DNA reads TGTGCCAGCAGTGAGCTGACAGCCACTTATGGCTACACCTTC. This sequence encodes CASSELTATYGYTF.

The chain joins TRBV6-5 to TRBJ2-1; TRBD2 matches at 10 bases. In germline, CDR1 is MNHEY, CDR2 SVGAGI. The CDR3 consists of 15 residues. J was trimmed by 1 base and V by 6 bases; bases with no gene match: 3. The CDR3 DNA sequence: TGTGCCAGCAGGACGGGACTAGCGTCCTACAATGAGCAGTTCTTC. Translation gives CASRTGLASYNEQFF.

The chain links TRBV30 to TRBJ1-3; D is undetermined. This CDR3 has 14 residues. Germline V CDR1 and CDR2: GTSNPN, SVGIG (reference sequence). Trimming removed 0 bases from V and 4 bases from J, with 10 bases in between. CDR3: CAWSVPGRGNTIYF. In nucleotides, the CDR3 is TGTGCCTGGAGTGTACCTGGGCGCGGAAACACCATATATTTT.

The chain joins TRBV19 to TRBJ2-7; no clear D. The CDR3 is made up of 14 amino acids. CDR1 is LNHDA, CDR2 SQIVND, per germline (reference sequence). The V gene lost 9 bases and the J gene lost 3 bases, with 18 bases spanning the gap. This CDR3 reads CASRVASSNYEQYF. CDR3 DNA sequence: TGTGCCAGCCGCGTCGCCTCCTCGAACTACGAGCAGTACTTC.

This clone showed up just a few times. V usage is TRBV9 and J usage is TRBJ2-2; 9 bases match TRBD2. V lost 3 bases to trimming and J lost 5 bases; unmatched junction nucleotides: 14. The CDR3 sequence is 18 residues long. Germline V lookup: CDR1 SGDLS, CDR2 YYNGEE. CDR3 DNA: TGTGCCAGCAGCGCTTGGCGGGGGGGCGGTCTTGAGACCGGGGAGCTGTTTTTT. Its translation: CASSAWRGGGLETGELFF.

The V gene is TRBV18, the J gene TRBJ2-7; no firm D call. In germline, CDR1 is KGHSH, CDR2 LQKENI. The ends were cut back, 1 base at V and 4 bases at J, with 17 bases in the middle. The CDR3 sequence is 16 residues long. As DNA, the CDR3 is TGTGCCAGCTCACCACGCTGGGCAGACGCTTCGTACGAGCAGTACTTC. Its protein product is CASSPRWADASYEQYF. The full variable domain, in which reference TRBV18 and TRBJ2-7 provide the parts outside the CDR3, is NAGVMQNPRHLVRRRGQEARLRCSPMKGHSHVYWYRQLPEEGLKFMVYLQKENIIDESGMPKERFSAEFPKEGPSILRIQQVVRGDSAAYFCASSPRWADASYEQYFGPGTRLTVT.

V gene TRBV3-1 (or the pseudogene TRBV3-2) combines with J gene TRBJ1-2, with D unclear. The length of the CDR3 is 14 residues. Germline V gene data show CDR1 as LGHDT and CDR2 as YNNKEL (reference sequence). V dropped 4 bases and J dropped 8 bases, with 17 bases sitting between them. CDR3 sequence: CASSRLAVAEGYTF. DNA of the CDR3: TGTGCCAGCAGCCGCTTGGCAGTAGCGGAAGGCTACACCTTC.

The chain joins TRBV6-5 to TRBJ2-5, with TRBD2 matching over 7 bases. CDR3 length equals 15 residues. V lost 6 bases and J lost 5; bases outside the gene matches: 12. Germline CDR1 MNHEY, CDR2 SVGAGI. Here the CDR3 reads CASSDWTRLHETQYF. The CDR3 DNA follows: TGTGCCAGCAGCGATTGGACTAGACTCCACGAGACCCAGTACTTC.

The V gene is TRBV7-9, the J gene TRBJ2-1; 16 bases match TRBD2. Germline values: CDR1 SEHNR, CDR2 FQNEAQ (reference sequence). The CDR3 is 18 amino acids. The V gene end was trimmed by 4 bases and the J gene end by 1 base; junction bases not matched to a gene: 4. The CDR3, as DNA: TGTGCCAGCAGCTGGGGACTAGCGGGGGGGCCATCCTACAATGAGCAGTTCTTC. It specifies CASSWGLAGGPSYNEQFF.

The count of this clone is one. The chain is built from TRBV4-1 and TRBJ2-5; 11 bases fit TRBD2. The CDR3 has 18 amino acids. The trim removed 0 bases at V and 3 bases at J, leaving 9 bases unmatched. Germline V gene data show CDR1 as MGHRA and CDR2 as YSYEKL. In DNA, the CDR3 is TGCGCCAGCAGCCAAGATCCCTCTAGCGGGGGGCTGAAAGAGACCCAGTACTTC. It specifies CASSQDPSSGGLKETQYF.

This clone was seen a few times. The chain uses TRBV4-1 and TRBJ1-2; the match to TRBD1 covers 8 bases. Germline V gene lookup returns CDR1 MGHRA and CDR2 YSYEKL. V trimming: 0 bases; J trimming: 4 bases; junction bases outside the gene matches: 22. CDR3 length: 21 residues. The CDR3 is CASSQDLVQVRGLRTGYGYTF. The CDR3 bases are TGCGCCAGCAGCCAAGATTTGGTCCAAGTCAGGGGGCTCCGAACTGGCTATGGCTACACCTTC.

The chain recombines TRBV19 with TRBJ1-1, with 7 bases fitting TRBD1. The CDR3 consists of 13 residues. V was pared by 4 bases and J by 7 bases, with 6 bases of the junction left unmatched. Germline lookup yields CDR1 LNHDA and CDR2 SQIVND (reference sequence). The CDR3 spells CASSKNRDSEAFF. The CDR3 DNA reads as TGTGCCAGTAGTAAGAACCGGGACAGTGAAGCTTTCTTT. Combining the CDR3 with reference TRBV19 and TRBJ1-1 gives the whole variable domain DGGITQSPKYLFRKEGQNVTLSCEQNLNHDAMYWYRQDPGQGLRLIYYSQIVNDFQKGDIAEGYSVSREKKESFPLTVTSAQKNPTAFYLCASSKNRDSEAFFGQGTRLTVV.

The chain uses TRBV30 and TRBJ1-4; a possible D gene is TRBD1 (5 bases). Trimming removed 5 bases at V and 8 bases at J, with 12 bases between. The CDR3 covers 12 residues. Germline CDR1 GTSNPN, CDR2 SVGIG (reference sequence). CDR3 bases: TGTGCCTGGGGCAGGGATGGAGAAAAACTGTTTTTT. Protein sequence: CAWGRDGEKLFF.

This clone occurred once. V usage is TRBV6-5 and J usage is TRBJ1-5; D is unresolved. The CDR3 extends over 12 amino acids. V was cut by 8 bases and J by 4 bases, with 9 bases left in between. Per the germline V gene, CDR1 is MNHEY and CDR2 is SVGAGI. CDR3 DNA sequence: TGTGCCAGCCGGGAAACGAATCAGCCCCAGCATTTT. Translation gives CASRETNQPQHF.

The chain is built from TRBV5-6 and TRBJ1-2; 7 bases map to TRBD1. Germline trimming cut 2 bases from V and 8 bases from J; bases unmatched to any gene: 15. The CDR3 is 16 amino acids. Germline V gene sequence: CDR1 SGHDT, CDR2 YYEEEE. The DNA for the CDR3 is TGTGCCAGCAGCTTCGGCCCCGGGACAGTGGTTGAGGGCTACACCTTC. This sequence encodes CASSFGPGTVVEGYTF.

The chain combines TRBV29-1 with TRBJ2-1; 9 bases are a match to TRBD2. CDR3 length: 14 amino acids. V trimming: 7 bases; J trimming: 9 bases; junction bases outside the gene matches: 13. The germline gives CDR1 SQVTM, CDR2 ANQGSEA. CDR3 DNA sequence: TGCAGCGGAGTAGGCGGGGGGGCTGTCGGTGAGCAGTTCTTC. Translating it yields CSGVGGGAVGEQFF.

The chain employs TRBV29-1 and TRBJ2-1, with D hard to call. Germline V gene lookup returns CDR1 SQVTM and CDR2 ANQGSEA. CDR3 length equals 11 residues. Between the trimmed V and J ends, which lost 7 bases and 3 bases, there was a span of 7 bases. CDR3: CSGHSYNEQFF. In DNA, the CDR3 is TGCAGCGGACACAGCTACAATGAGCAGTTCTTC.

This rearrangement joins TRBV6-6 to TRBJ1-5; TRBD1 agrees at 9 bases. The J segment lost 3 bases and the V segment lost 5 bases, leaving 11 bases of the junction unmatched. The CDR3 has 17 amino acids. In germline, CDR1 is MNHNY, CDR2 SVGAGI (reference sequence). CDR3 in amino acids: CASSQNGQGIINQPQHF. The DNA for the CDR3 is TGTGCCAGCAGTCAAAACGGACAGGGGATAATCAATCAGCCCCAGCATTTT.

V and J are TRBV12-2 and TRBJ1-1. TRBV12-2 has pseudogene status. There are 16 residues in the CDR3. The CDR3 nucleotides are TGTGCAAGTCGCTTAGTCCTGGACTCCCAAAGGCCTGAAGCTTTCTTT. Protein: CASRLVLDSQRPEAFF.